This T cell receptor beta chain was documented in a study of cytomegalovirus exposure and HLA in healthy donors. 13 Jbeta primers and 60 Vbeta primers were used for the PCR. Using immunoSEQ multiplex PCR, the repertoire was profiled, and TCRdb retains in-frame clones only, with some absent. The sample contains about 55,000 clones, 70% to 80% of which appear only once. Germline assignment: CDR1 SGDLS and CDR2 YYNGEE. Trimming cost V 7 bases and J 4 bases; bases outside gene matches: 5. The CDR3 covers 13 residues. The chain uses TRBV9 and TRBJ2-5; 9 nucleotides match TRBD1. The sequence came from a female donor in good health and CMV-seronegative. The sequenced sample consisted of PBMCs. The CDR3: CASGDRGSETQYF. The CDR3 nucleotides read TGTGCCAGCGGTGACAGGGGGTCAGAGACCCAGTACTTC.